This T cell receptor beta chain was profiled in a study of cytomegalovirus exposure and HLA in healthy donors. This clone was seen a handful of times. V lost 4 bases to trimming and J lost 2 bases, with 4 bases between them. The CDR3 consists of 11 residues. Germline assignment: CDR1 SGHDT and CDR2 YYEEEE. With 60 Vbeta and 13 Jbeta primers, the PCR was carried out. The assay was immunoSEQ multiplex PCR, and TCRdb's table has in-frame clones only and misses some. The sample shows 65,000 to 95,000 clones, 79% of them seen only once. The TCR was taken from a young man in good health and CMV-seronegative. The sequencing sample was made of PBMCs. This sequence joins TRBV5-6 and TRBJ2-7; D unresolved. The CDR3 protein is CASSVTYEQYF. For the CDR3, the DNA is TGTGCCAGCAGCGTCACCTACGAGCAGTACTTC.